Each of the 19 T cell receptor beta chains below was sequenced from the same sample in a study of cytomegalovirus exposure and HLA in healthy donors. PCR primers comprised 60 Vbeta and 13 Jbeta primers. Assay used: immunoSEQ multiplex PCR; TCRdb lists only in-frame clones, some missing. The repertoire table contains about 160,000 clones. The specimen was PBMCs. Receptors were obtained from a man under 40 in good health and CMV-seronegative.

The chain combines TRBV5-8 with TRBJ1-5, with 9 bases identical to TRBD1. J gave up 5 bases and V 0 bases, and 6 bases lay outside the gene matches. Germline lookup yields CDR1 SGHTS and CDR2 YDEGEE. This CDR3 contains 16 residues. CDR3 bases: TGTGCCAGCAGCTTGGGACAGGGGGAGGGGGATCAGCCCCAGCATTTT. Residues: CASSLGQGEGDQPQHF.

This chain uses TRBV7-2 with TRBJ2-7; D is perhaps TRBD2 (5 bases). Germline lookup yields CDR1 SGHTA and CDR2 FQGNSA. Trimming cost V 3 bases and J 2 bases, with 8 bases left between them. The CDR3 totals 13 residues. Here the CDR3 reads CASSLAGAYEQYF. DNA of the CDR3: TGTGCCAGCAGCTTGGCCGGGGCCTACGAGCAGTACTTC. Complete variable domain (other parts from reference TRBV7-2 and TRBJ2-7): GAGVSQSPSNKVTEKGKDVELRCDPISGHTALYWYRQSLGQGLEFLIYFQGNSAPDKSGLPSDRFSAERTGGSVSTLTIQRTQQEDSAVYLCASSLAGAYEQYFGPGTRLTVT.

The CDR3 protein is CASRGLASGGTDTQYF. As DNA, the CDR3 is TGTGCCAGCAGGGGGCTAGCTAGCGGGGGCACAGATACGCAGTATTTT. This sequence joins TRBV9 and TRBJ2-3; 9 bases agree with TRBD2. V was pared by 5 bases and J by 1 base, with 8 bases of the junction left unmatched. This CDR3 spans 16 amino acids. CDR1 and CDR2 from the germline V gene are SGDLS and YYNGEE.

The J gene is TRBJ2-1, the V gene TRBV18; 10 positions match TRBD2. Per the germline V gene, CDR1 is KGHSH and CDR2 is LQKENI. The CDR3 contains 15 residues. J gave up 9 bases and V 2 bases, and 7 bases lay outside the gene matches. CDR3 bases: TGTGCCAGCTCACCAGAAACTAGCGGGAATGGTGAGCAGTTCTTC. Protein: CASSPETSGNGEQFF.

This chain joins TRBV11-1 and TRBJ2-1; D may be TRBD1 (5 bases). The CDR3 is 15 amino acids. V shed 6 bases and J shed 0 bases, with 12 bases lying between them. CDR1 SGHAT and CDR2 FQDESV come from the germline V gene (reference sequence). The CDR3 reads CASSSDSSSYNEQFF. Written as DNA, the CDR3 is TGTGCCAGCAGTTCCGACAGCAGCTCCTACAATGAGCAGTTCTTC. The whole variable domain, remainder taken from reference TRBV11-1 and TRBJ2-1, is EAEVAQSPRYKITEKSQAVAFWCDPISGHATLYWYRQILGQGPELLVQFQDESVVDDSQLPKDRFSAERLKGVDSTLKIQPAELGDSAMYLCASSSDSSSYNEQFFGPGTRLTVL.

CDR3 amino acids: CASTRGGAGGYTF. CDR3 DNA sequence: TGTGCCAGCACACGGGGCGGGGCAGGAGGCTACACCTTC. V usage is TRBV28 and J usage is TRBJ1-2; tentative D call: TRBD1 (5 bases). CDR1 and CDR2 from the germline V gene are MDHEN and SYDVKM. This CDR3 is built from 13 residues. Between the trimmed V and J ends, which lost 7 bases and 8 bases, there was a span of 17 bases.

The V call is TRBV5-4, the J call TRBJ2-7; weak D call: TRBD2 (5 bases). The CDR3 runs 16 residues. Germline CDR1 reads SGHNT; CDR2 reads YYREEE (reference sequence). V shed 0 bases and J shed 0 bases, with 13 bases lying between them. In nucleotides, the CDR3 is TGTGCCAGCAGCTTGGATCTAGCCGAGAGCTCCTACGAGCAGTACTTC. It translates to CASSLDLAESSYEQYF. The variable domain in full, completed from reference TRBV5-4 and TRBJ2-7, reads ETGVTQSPTHLIKTRGQQVTLRCSSQSGHNTVSWYQQALGQGPQFIFQYYREEENGRGNFPPRFSGLQFPNYSSELNVNALELDDSALYLCASSLDLAESSYEQYFGPGTRLTVT.

This chain's CDR3 is CASSYIQGYNEQFF. CDR3 DNA sequence: TGTGCCAGCAGTTACATTCAGGGTTACAATGAGCAGTTCTTC. The genes are TRBV6-5 and TRBJ2-1, with D maybe TRBD1 (5 bases). The CDR3 loop spans 14 amino acids. V lost 2 bases and J 4 bases, leaving 9 bases between the germline ends. Germline-derived CDR1 and CDR2 are MNHEY and SVGAGI.

V usage is TRBV10-3 and J usage is TRBJ1-1; D is uncertain. The V end was cut by 6 bases, the J end by 1 base, with 6 bases between. CDR1 ENHRY and CDR2 SYGVKD come from the germline V gene. This CDR3 contains 12 residues. The CDR3 sequence is CAISIQNTEAFF. CDR3 bases: TGTGCCATCAGCATACAGAACACTGAAGCTTTCTTT.

The chain joins TRBV27 to TRBJ2-1, with TRBD2 identical over 8 bases. CDR3 length equals 17 residues. Germline lookup yields CDR1 MNHEY and CDR2 SMNVEV (reference sequence). V lost 2 bases to trimming and J lost 8 bases; unmatched junction nucleotides: 14. CDR3 loop: CASSLPQRIAGYYEQFF. CDR3 nucleotides: TGTGCCAGCAGTTTACCCCAGCGAATAGCGGGATACTATGAGCAGTTCTTC.

The chain recombines TRBV4-1 with TRBJ1-3; D uncertain. Trimming cost V 1 base and J 8 bases, with 12 bases left between them. CDR1 and CDR2 (germline): MGHRA, YSYEKL. The CDR3 spans 14 residues. CDR3 DNA sequence: TGCGCCAGCAGCCAAGGAGGGAAAAAAGACACCATATATTTT. It yields the protein CASSQGGKKDTIYF.

The chain is built from TRBV14 and TRBJ2-2; TRBD2 aligns across 10 bases. Looked up from germline, CDR1 is SGHDN and CDR2 is FVKESK. The length of the CDR3 is 15 residues. After removal of 2 bases from V and 5 bases from J, the junction contained 2 bases not matched to a gene. In DNA form, the CDR3 reads TGTGCCAGCAGCCAAACTAGCGGGAAAACCGGGGAGCTGTTTTTT. Encoded protein: CASSQTSGKTGELFF.

The rearrangement uses TRBV6-1 and TRBJ1-2; 10 bases agree with TRBD1. V shed 1 base, J shed 8 bases, and the junction held 7 bases outside the gene matches. Germline assignment: CDR1 MNHNS and CDR2 SASEGT. This CDR3 has 15 amino acids. The CDR3 region is CASSEVGGQGGGYTF. The CDR3 bases are TGTGCCAGCAGTGAAGTGGGTGGACAGGGGGGGGGCTACACCTTC.

The chain combines TRBV5-8 with TRBJ1-5, with 7 bases identical to TRBD1. This CDR3 is 15 amino acids long. The junction had 4 bases not matched to a gene; V was cut back by 4 bases and J by 0 bases. Germline-derived CDR1 and CDR2 are SGHTS and YDEGEE. CDR3 in DNA: TGTGCCAGCAGCGCGGGACAGCTTAGCAATCAGCCCCAGCATTTT. Translation: CASSAGQLSNQPQHF.

The chain couples TRBV5-1 to TRBJ2-1, with 7 bases aligning to TRBD2. Germline CDR1 reads SGHRS; CDR2 reads YFSETQ. CDR3 length: 13 amino acids. Trimming took 2 bases from V and 10 from J; bases not matched to a gene: 6. The DNA of the CDR3 is TGCGCCAGCAGCTTAGGACTAGTCGAAGAGCAGTTCTTC. It translates to CASSLGLVEEQFF.

The genes are TRBV6-1 and TRBJ2-7; no clear D gene. From germline, CDR1 is MNHNS and CDR2 SASEGT. This CDR3 has 16 residues. V dropped 1 base and J dropped 2 bases, with 15 bases sitting between them. DNA of the CDR3: TGTGCCAGCAGTGAAGTCCTCAGTCCTTACCCCTACGAGCAGTACTTC. This gives the protein CASSEVLSPYPYEQYF.

The chain joins TRBV18 to TRBJ2-2, with TRBD1 matching 9 bases. The CDR3 is 14 amino acids. V gave up 4 bases and J gave up 6 bases; unmatched junction bases: 3. From germline, CDR1 is KGHSH and CDR2 LQKENI. CDR3 DNA: TGTGCCAGCTCACGTCGGACAGGGGCCGGGGAGCTGTTTTTT. Protein product: CASSRRTGAGELFF.

The V call is TRBV12-5, the J call TRBJ2-7; 8 bases are a match to TRBD1. The junction had 6 bases not matched to a gene; V was cut back by 0 bases and J by 2 bases. The length of the CDR3 is 16 residues. Germline CDR1 is LGHNT and CDR2 is FRNRAP. The CDR3 sequence: CASGLVPGTGPYEQYF. CDR3 sequence (DNA): TGTGCTAGTGGTTTGGTCCCGGGGACAGGACCCTACGAGCAGTACTTC.

The CDR3 protein is CASSSLDRANTEAFF. In DNA, the CDR3 is TGTGCCAGCAGCTCCCTGGACAGGGCGAACACTGAAGCTTTCTTT. J is TRBJ1-1 and V is TRBV7-9, with 8 bases identical to TRBD1. This CDR3 is built from 15 residues. Trimming at V came to 4 bases and at J to 1 base, leaving 5 bases not matched to a gene. CDR1 is SEHNR, CDR2 FQNEAQ, per germline (reference sequence).